Sequencing of this T cell receptor beta chain was carried out in a study of metastatic and nonmetastatic thyroid tumors. The entire patient cohort was treatment-naive prior to thyroid surgery. This clone was counted at least ten times. Using MiXCR, TCRdb reanalyzed the PCR reads. This repertoire shows 80,000 to 85,000 clones, around an eighth found once; its top ten account for about 10%. Unmatched junction bases numbered 3, after V lost 4 bases and J lost 2 bases. Germline V lookup: CDR1 KGHSH, CDR2 LQKENI. This CDR3 has 14 amino acids. The sequence came from a female donor with papillary thyroid cancer or a benign thyroid nodule (not recorded which). Some clones in this sample may be carry-over from other donors' samples. The rearrangement joins TRBV18 to TRBJ2-7, with 9 bases aligning to TRBD2. Specimen: tumor tissue. In DNA, the CDR3 is TGTGCCAGCTCACGGACTAGCGTCGCCTACGAGCAGTACTTC. Its translation: CASSRTSVAYEQYF.